This T cell receptor beta chain was observed in a study of T cell responses to AZD1222 COVID-19 vaccine. Produced via immunoSEQ multiplex PCR; TCRdb's table is partial and in-frame only. In the table there are around 120,000 clones, 80% to 95% of which are singletons. The germline V gene encodes CDR1 MNHEY and CDR2 SVGAGI. V lost 7 bases, J lost 1 base, and 3 bases stayed unmatched. The CDR3 is 13 amino acids. Points from the study as a whole: Within unmutated variant regions lay the reported targets of nearly half of spike-specific TCRs. Only six or seven AZD1222 recipients were seropositive at baseline. Once two AZD1222 doses were given, Spike-specific TCR breadth and depth went up. Clonal diversity may have been underestimated, and the donors were mostly white British, with more females than males.

A remark on this clone: Its antigen is currently unknown.

The sequencing here drew on peripheral blood, taken on day 0 of AZD1222 vaccination. The sequence derives from an adult in good health. This rearrangement joins TRBV6-5 to TRBJ1-1; 7 positions agree with TRBD1. CDR3 amino acids: CASKGAGNTEAFF. The CDR3 DNA follows: TGTGCCAGCAAGGGGGCGGGGAACACTGAAGCTTTCTTT.